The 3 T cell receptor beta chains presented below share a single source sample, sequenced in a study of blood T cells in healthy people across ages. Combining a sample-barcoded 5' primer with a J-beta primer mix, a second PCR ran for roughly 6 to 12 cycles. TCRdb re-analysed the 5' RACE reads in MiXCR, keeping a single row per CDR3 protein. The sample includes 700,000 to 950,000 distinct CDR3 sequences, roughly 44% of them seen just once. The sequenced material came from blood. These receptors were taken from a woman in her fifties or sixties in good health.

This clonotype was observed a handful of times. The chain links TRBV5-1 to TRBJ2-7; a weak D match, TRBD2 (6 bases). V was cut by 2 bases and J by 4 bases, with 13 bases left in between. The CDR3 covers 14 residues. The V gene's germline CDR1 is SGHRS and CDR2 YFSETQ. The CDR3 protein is CASSFAAGQYEQYF. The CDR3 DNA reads TGCGCCAGCAGCTTTGCGGCGGGGCAGTACGAGCAGTACTTC.

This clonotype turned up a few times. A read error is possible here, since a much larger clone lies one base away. CDR3 bases: TGTGCCAGCAGTGGAGGCGGAACCGGGGAGCTGTTTTTT. Amino acid sequence: CASSGGGTGELFF. This sequence joins TRBV6-6 and TRBJ2-2; weak D call: TRBD2 (5 bases). Germline CDR1 is MNHNY and CDR2 is SVGAGI (reference sequence). CDR3 size: 13 residues. V dropped 5 bases and J dropped 5 bases, with 9 bases sitting between them.

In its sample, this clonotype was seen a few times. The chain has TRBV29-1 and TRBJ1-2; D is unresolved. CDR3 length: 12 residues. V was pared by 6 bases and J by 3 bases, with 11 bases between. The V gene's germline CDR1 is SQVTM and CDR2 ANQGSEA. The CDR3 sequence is CSVRDGYYGYTF. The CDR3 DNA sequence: TGCAGCGTAAGAGACGGATACTATGGCTACACCTTC.